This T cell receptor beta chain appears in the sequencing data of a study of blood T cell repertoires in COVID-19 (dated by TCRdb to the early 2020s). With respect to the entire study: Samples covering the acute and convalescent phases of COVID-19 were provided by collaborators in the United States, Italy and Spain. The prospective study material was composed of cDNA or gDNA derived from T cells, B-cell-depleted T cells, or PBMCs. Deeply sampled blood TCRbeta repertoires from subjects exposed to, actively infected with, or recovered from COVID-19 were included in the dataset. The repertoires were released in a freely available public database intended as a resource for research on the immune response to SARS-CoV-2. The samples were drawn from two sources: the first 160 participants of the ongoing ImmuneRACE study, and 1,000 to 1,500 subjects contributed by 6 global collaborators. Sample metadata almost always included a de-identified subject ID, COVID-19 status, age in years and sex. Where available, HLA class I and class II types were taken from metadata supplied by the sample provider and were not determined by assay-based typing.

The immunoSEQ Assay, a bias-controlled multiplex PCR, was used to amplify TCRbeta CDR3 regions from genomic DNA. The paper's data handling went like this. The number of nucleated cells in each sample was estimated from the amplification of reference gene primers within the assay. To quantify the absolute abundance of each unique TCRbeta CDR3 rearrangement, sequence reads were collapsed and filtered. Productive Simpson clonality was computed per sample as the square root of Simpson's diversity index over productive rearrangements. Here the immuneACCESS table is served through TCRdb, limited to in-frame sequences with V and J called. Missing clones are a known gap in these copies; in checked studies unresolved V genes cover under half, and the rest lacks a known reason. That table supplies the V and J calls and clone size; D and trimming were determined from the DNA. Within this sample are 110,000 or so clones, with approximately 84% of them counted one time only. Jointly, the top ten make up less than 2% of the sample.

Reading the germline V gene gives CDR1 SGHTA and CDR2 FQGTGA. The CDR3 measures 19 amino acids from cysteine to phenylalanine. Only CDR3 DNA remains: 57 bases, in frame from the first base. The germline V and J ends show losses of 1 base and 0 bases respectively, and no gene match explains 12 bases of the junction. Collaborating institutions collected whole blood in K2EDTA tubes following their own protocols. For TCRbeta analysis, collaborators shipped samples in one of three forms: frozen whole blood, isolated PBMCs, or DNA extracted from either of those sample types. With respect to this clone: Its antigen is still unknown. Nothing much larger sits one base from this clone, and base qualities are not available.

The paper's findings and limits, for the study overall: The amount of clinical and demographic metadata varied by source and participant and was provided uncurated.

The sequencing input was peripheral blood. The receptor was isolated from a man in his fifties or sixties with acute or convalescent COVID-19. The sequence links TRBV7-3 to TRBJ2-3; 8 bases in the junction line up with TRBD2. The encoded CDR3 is CASSLIPLAGLSSTDTQYF. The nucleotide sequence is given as TGTGCCAGCAGCTTAATCCCCCTAGCGGGTTTATCTAGCACAGATACGCAGTATTTT. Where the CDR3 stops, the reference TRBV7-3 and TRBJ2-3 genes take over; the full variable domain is GAGVSQTPSNKVTEKGKYVELRCDPISGHTALYWYRQSLGQGPEFLIYFQGTGAADDSGLPNDRFFAVRPEGSVSTLKIQRTERGDSAVYLCASSLIPLAGLSSTDTQYFGPGTRLTVL.